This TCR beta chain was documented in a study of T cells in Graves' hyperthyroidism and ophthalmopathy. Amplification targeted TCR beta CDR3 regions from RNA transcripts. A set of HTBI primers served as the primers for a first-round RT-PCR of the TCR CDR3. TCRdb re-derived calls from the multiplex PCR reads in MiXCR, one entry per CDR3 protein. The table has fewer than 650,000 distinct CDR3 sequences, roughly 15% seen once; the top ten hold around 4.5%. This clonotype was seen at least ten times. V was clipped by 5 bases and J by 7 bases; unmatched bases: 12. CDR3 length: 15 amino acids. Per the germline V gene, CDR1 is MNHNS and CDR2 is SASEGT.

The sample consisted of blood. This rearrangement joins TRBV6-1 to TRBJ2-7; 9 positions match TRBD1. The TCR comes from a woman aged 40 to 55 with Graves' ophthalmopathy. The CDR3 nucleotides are TGTGCCAGCAGTAAATCCGGGACAGGGATAACGGAGCAGTACTTC. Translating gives CASSKSGTGITEQYF.